This T cell receptor beta chain comes out of a study of cytomegalovirus exposure and HLA in healthy donors. PCR involved 60 Vbeta and 13 Jbeta primers. As originally analysed: In a later analysis, 8.5 million to 14 million of some 80 million unique beta chains occurred in at least two donors. Generated by immunoSEQ multiplex PCR, the TCRdb table keeps only in-frame clones and is missing some. V, J and clone size derive from that table, while D and trimming were established from the DNA sequence. The data contain hundreds of thousands of clones, more than 75% of them singletons. Study-wide results and limits: Reports indicate that TCR beta sequences accurately predicted the HLA-A and HLA-B alleles of most subjects.

This CDR3 has 18 residues. In the case of this clone: The antigen is unknown.

The source material was PBMCs. This clonotype was sampled from a man between 40 and 49 years old in good health and CMV-seropositive. This sequence joins TRBV21-1 and TRBJ2-4; the D call of TRBD1 is as the table states it, not checked on the DNA. TRBV21-1 is a known pseudogene. CDR3 residues: CASSKDRLYLKPKNIQYF. CDR3 in DNA: TGTGCCAGCAGCAAAGACAGATTATACCTCAAGCCCAAAAACATTCAGTACTTC.